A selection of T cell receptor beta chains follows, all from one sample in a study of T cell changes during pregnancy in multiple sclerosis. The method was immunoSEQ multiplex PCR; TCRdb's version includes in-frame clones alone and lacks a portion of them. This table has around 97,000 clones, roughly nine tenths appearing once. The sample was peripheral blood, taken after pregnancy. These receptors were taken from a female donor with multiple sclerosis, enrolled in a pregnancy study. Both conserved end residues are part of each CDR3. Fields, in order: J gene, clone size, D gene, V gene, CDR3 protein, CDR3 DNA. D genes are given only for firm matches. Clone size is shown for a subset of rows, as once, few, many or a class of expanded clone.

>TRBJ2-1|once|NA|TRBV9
CASSESPEGVGYNEQFF
TGTGCCAGCAGCGAGAGCCCCGAGGGCGTGGGGTACAATGAGCAGTTCTTC
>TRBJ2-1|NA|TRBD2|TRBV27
CASRPTLAGGEQFF
TGTGCCAGCAGGCCCACGCTAGCGGGTGGTGAGCAGTTCTTC
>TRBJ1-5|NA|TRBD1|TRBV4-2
CASSQDLRQGDNQPQHF
TGTGCCAGCAGCCAAGATCTTAGACAGGGGGACAATCAGCCCCAGCATTTT
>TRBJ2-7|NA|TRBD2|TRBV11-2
CASSQRVSYAGLADEQYF
TGTGCCAGCAGCCAACGAGTTTCTTACGCGGGACTAGCAGACGAGCAGTACTTC
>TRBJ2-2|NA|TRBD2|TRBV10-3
CAISGGLAGVTGELFF
TGTGCCATCAGCGGAGGACTAGCGGGAGTCACCGGGGAGCTGTTTTTT
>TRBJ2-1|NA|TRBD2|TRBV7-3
CASSSGLAGGSEQFF
TGTGCCAGCAGCTCGGGACTAGCGGGAGGCAGTGAGCAGTTCTTC
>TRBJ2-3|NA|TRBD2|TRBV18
CASSPVLAGASPDTQYF
TGTGCCAGCTCACCGGTACTAGCGGGAGCGAGTCCAGATACGCAGTATTTT
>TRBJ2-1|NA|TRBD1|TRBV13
CASSPWDRGGNEQFF
TGTGCCAGCAGTCCATGGGACAGGGGAGGGAATGAGCAGTTCTTC
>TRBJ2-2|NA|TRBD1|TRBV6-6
CASGTGGRTGELFF
TGTGCCAGCGGGACAGGGGGAAGGACCGGGGAGCTGTTTTTT
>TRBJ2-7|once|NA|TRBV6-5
CASSSSQQYF
TGTGCCAGCAGTTCTAGCCAGCAGTACTTC
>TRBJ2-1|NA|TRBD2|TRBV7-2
CASSSHLSGSSYNEQFF
TGTGCCAGCAGCTCCCACCTAAGCGGGAGCTCCTACAATGAGCAGTTCTTC
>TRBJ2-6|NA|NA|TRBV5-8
CASSSGAGANVLTF
TGTGCCAGCAGCTCGGGGGCTGGGGCCAACGTCCTGACTTTC
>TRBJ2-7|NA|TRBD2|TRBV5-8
CASRRPTRTSGSLSHEQYF
TGTGCCAGCAGACGACCTACTAGGACTAGCGGGAGTCTCTCGCACGAGCAGTACTTC
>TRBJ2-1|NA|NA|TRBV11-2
CASSPPGKRSYNEQFF
TGTGCCAGCAGCCCCCCCGGTAAGAGGTCCTACAATGAGCAGTTCTTC
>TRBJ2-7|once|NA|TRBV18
CASSPRGTPVGLSDEQYF
TGTGCCAGCTCACCAAGGGGGACACCGGTAGGGCTTAGCGACGAGCAGTACTTC
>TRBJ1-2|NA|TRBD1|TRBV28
CASTDDRGLSGYTF
TGTGCCAGCACCGATGACAGGGGGCTTTCTGGCTACACCTTC
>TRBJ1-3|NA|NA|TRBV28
CASSFGGAGGNTIYF
TGTGCCAGCAGTTTCGGCGGGGCGGGGGGAAACACCATATATTTT
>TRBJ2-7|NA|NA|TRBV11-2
CASSLGRDYEQYF
TGTGCCAGCAGCTTAGGCAGGGACTACGAGCAGTACTTC
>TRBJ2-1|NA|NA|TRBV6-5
CASSNGGGPIGEQFF
TGTGCCAGCTCGAATGGGGGGGGGCCCATTGGTGAGCAGTTCTTC